The rows below give T cell receptor beta chains drawn from one sample of a study of blood T cell repertoires in COVID-19. Here immunoSEQ multiplex PCR was the method, and the copy in TCRdb shows in-frame clones only, minus some. This sample has 70,000 to 85,000 clones; roughly 87% occur once, and the top ten carry around 3%. Source material: peripheral blood. These receptors were obtained from a woman in her fifties or sixties with active or convalescent COVID-19. Each CDR3 is given with its conserved first and last residue. Fields, in order: D gene, CDR3 length, J gene, clone size, V gene, CDR3 DNA, CDR3 protein. D genes are given only for firm matches. Part of the rows lack a size; the others show once, few, many or a class for expanded clones.

d_call: .; cdr3_length: 14; j_call: TRBJ2-3; clone_size: .; v_call: TRBV5-1; cdr3_nt: TGCGCCAGCAGTAAGACAGGCAGCACAGATACGCAGTATTTT; cdr3_aa: CASSKTGSTDTQYF
d_call: TRBD1; cdr3_length: 14; j_call: TRBJ1-2; clone_size: few; v_call: TRBV13; cdr3_nt: TGTGCCAGCAGCTTGGACAGGGGGCCCTATGGCTACACCTTC; cdr3_aa: CASSLDRGPYGYTF
d_call: .; cdr3_length: 13; j_call: TRBJ1-1; clone_size: few; v_call: TRBV4-2; cdr3_nt: TGTGCCAGCAGCCAAGATACTAGGACCGGAGCTTTCTTT; cdr3_aa: CASSQDTRTGAFF
d_call: TRBD1; cdr3_length: 14; j_call: TRBJ1-2; clone_size: .; v_call: TRBV19; cdr3_nt: TGTGCCAGTAGTCAATCCTGGACAGGGGAAGGCTACACCTTC; cdr3_aa: CASSQSWTGEGYTF
d_call: TRBD1; cdr3_length: 14; j_call: TRBJ1-6; clone_size: .; v_call: TRBV5-1; cdr3_nt: TGCGCCAGCAGCTCGGGACAGGCAAATTCACCCCTCCACTTT; cdr3_aa: CASSSGQANSPLHF
d_call: .; cdr3_length: 17; j_call: TRBJ2-2; clone_size: .; v_call: TRBV19; cdr3_nt: TGTGCCAGTAGTATAGACAGGACAGTCGCGAACACCGGGGAGCTGTTTTTT; cdr3_aa: CASSIDRTVANTGELFF
d_call: TRBD2; cdr3_length: 16; j_call: TRBJ2-3; clone_size: .; v_call: TRBV6-5; cdr3_nt: TGTGCCAGCAGTTACTCGATTGGCGGGGGGGCAGATACGCAGTATTTT; cdr3_aa: CASSYSIGGGADTQYF
d_call: TRBD2; cdr3_length: 15; j_call: TRBJ2-3; clone_size: once; v_call: TRBV9; cdr3_nt: TGTGCCAGCAGCGTAGGGACTAGCCCCACAGATACGCAGTATTTT; cdr3_aa: CASSVGTSPTDTQYF
d_call: .; cdr3_length: 14; j_call: TRBJ1-1; clone_size: .; v_call: TRBV6-5; cdr3_nt: TGTGCCAGCAGTTACTCGGACAGAAACACTGAAGCTTTCTTT; cdr3_aa: CASSYSDRNTEAFF
d_call: .; cdr3_length: 14; j_call: TRBJ1-2; clone_size: .; v_call: TRBV7-9; cdr3_nt: TGTGCCAGCAGCCCCCCCAGGGATGGGTATGGCTACACCTTC; cdr3_aa: CASSPPRDGYGYTF
d_call: .; cdr3_length: 15; j_call: TRBJ2-1; clone_size: .; v_call: TRBV19; cdr3_nt: TGTGCCAGTAGTATTGGGCGGGATAGAGGGCACGGTCAGTTCTTC; cdr3_aa: CASSIGRDRGHGQFF
d_call: TRBD1; cdr3_length: 18; j_call: TRBJ1-1; clone_size: few; v_call: TRBV5-5; cdr3_nt: TGTGCCAGCAGCCTAGGAGGGGGCCAGGGCTTAATGAACACTGAAGCTTTCTTT; cdr3_aa: CASSLGGGQGLMNTEAFF
d_call: .; cdr3_length: 11; j_call: TRBJ1-1; clone_size: .; v_call: TRBV7-9; cdr3_nt: TGTGCCAGCAGCTCTTCGTCTGAAGCTTTCTTT; cdr3_aa: CASSSSSEAFF
d_call: .; cdr3_length: 13; j_call: TRBJ2-7; clone_size: .; v_call: TRBV25-1; cdr3_nt: TGTGCCAGCAGTGGCCCGGGACATCCGCTTCAGTACTTC; cdr3_aa: CASSGPGHPLQYF
d_call: .; cdr3_length: 16; j_call: TRBJ1-1; clone_size: .; v_call: TRBV18; cdr3_nt: TGTGCCAGCTCACCACCTCCCTTTAACACCCGGGGGAGAGCTTTCTTT; cdr3_aa: CASSPPPFNTRGRAFF
d_call: TRBD2; cdr3_length: 15; j_call: TRBJ2-1; clone_size: .; v_call: TRBV18; cdr3_nt: TGTGCCAGCTCACCACTTGCGGGGGGATACAATGAGCAGTTCTTC; cdr3_aa: CASSPLAGGYNEQFF
d_call: .; cdr3_length: 12; j_call: TRBJ2-7; clone_size: .; v_call: TRBV29-1; cdr3_nt: TGCAGCGTTGCCTCGCAGGGCTACGAGCAGTACTTC; cdr3_aa: CSVASQGYEQYF
d_call: .; cdr3_length: 16; j_call: TRBJ2-1; clone_size: .; v_call: TRBV30; cdr3_nt: TGTGCCTGGAGTGTGGTGGCAGGGGAAGTTTACAATGAGCAGTTCTTC; cdr3_aa: CAWSVVAGEVYNEQFF
d_call: .; cdr3_length: 14; j_call: TRBJ1-2; clone_size: once; v_call: TRBV15; cdr3_nt: TGTGCCACCAGCGACAGGCGGCGAAACTATGGCTACACCTTC; cdr3_aa: CATSDRRRNYGYTF
d_call: .; cdr3_length: 13; j_call: TRBJ1-2; clone_size: .; v_call: TRBV5-8; cdr3_nt: TGTGCCAGCACAGGAGGGCCTGACTATGGCTACACCTTC; cdr3_aa: CASTGGPDYGYTF
d_call: .; cdr3_length: 14; j_call: TRBJ1-3; clone_size: .; v_call: TRBV19; cdr3_nt: TGTGCCAGTAGGTCACATAACTCTGGAAACACCATATATTTT; cdr3_aa: CASRSHNSGNTIYF
d_call: TRBD2; cdr3_length: 16; j_call: TRBJ2-3; clone_size: .; v_call: TRBV9; cdr3_nt: TGTGCCAGCAGCCCCGCGGGGGGACTAGCTTCAGATACGCAGTATTTT; cdr3_aa: CASSPAGGLASDTQYF
d_call: .; cdr3_length: 15; j_call: TRBJ2-5; clone_size: .; v_call: TRBV9; cdr3_nt: TGTGCCAGCAGCGTAGACCCGGGGTCGGCGGAGACCCAGTACTTC; cdr3_aa: CASSVDPGSAETQYF
d_call: TRBD1; cdr3_length: 13; j_call: TRBJ1-1; clone_size: .; v_call: TRBV7-2; cdr3_nt: TGTGCCAGCACCAGGACAGGCCCGACTGAAGCTTTCTTT; cdr3_aa: CASTRTGPTEAFF
d_call: .; cdr3_length: 14; j_call: TRBJ1-2; clone_size: .; v_call: TRBV18; cdr3_nt: TGTGCCAGCTCACCAGGGGCCCTTTCGTATGGCTACACCTTC; cdr3_aa: CASSPGALSYGYTF
d_call: TRBD1; cdr3_length: 12; j_call: TRBJ1-6; clone_size: once; v_call: TRBV6-6; cdr3_nt: TGTGCCAGCCGGGACAGGAATTCACCCCTCCACTTT; cdr3_aa: CASRDRNSPLHF
d_call: .; cdr3_length: 14; j_call: TRBJ2-5; clone_size: few; v_call: TRBV14; cdr3_nt: TGTGCCAGCAGCCAAGATTTGGTAGTGGAGACCCAGTACTTC; cdr3_aa: CASSQDLVVETQYF
d_call: TRBD1; cdr3_length: 15; j_call: TRBJ1-1; clone_size: .; v_call: TRBV5-4; cdr3_nt: TGTGCCAGCAGCTTGCCGGGGACAGGGGTTACTGAAGCTTTCTTT; cdr3_aa: CASSLPGTGVTEAFF
d_call: .; cdr3_length: 13; j_call: TRBJ1-1; clone_size: .; v_call: TRBV7-2; cdr3_nt: TGTGCCAGCAGCTTAGTGCTGGGCGGGGAAGCTTTCTTT; cdr3_aa: CASSLVLGGEAFF
d_call: .; cdr3_length: 16; j_call: TRBJ1-1; clone_size: .; v_call: TRBV6-5; cdr3_nt: TGTGCCAGCAGTTACTCTCTCCGACACGAGAACACTGAAGCTTTCTTT; cdr3_aa: CASSYSLRHENTEAFF
d_call: .; cdr3_length: 15; j_call: TRBJ1-1; clone_size: .; v_call: TRBV9; cdr3_nt: TGTGCCAGCAGCGTAGGGCCAGGGGAGGGGACTGAAGCTTTCTTT; cdr3_aa: CASSVGPGEGTEAFF
d_call: .; cdr3_length: 16; j_call: TRBJ1-6; clone_size: .; v_call: TRBV5-6; cdr3_nt: TGTGCCAGCAGCTTGGGCGGGAGAGTGCTGGTTTCACCCCTCCACTTT; cdr3_aa: CASSLGGRVLVSPLHF
d_call: TRBD1; cdr3_length: 16; j_call: TRBJ2-5; clone_size: .; v_call: TRBV5-8; cdr3_nt: TGTGCCAGCAGCTTGGGACAGGGGGCGAGAAAAGAGACCCAGTACTTC; cdr3_aa: CASSLGQGARKETQYF
d_call: .; cdr3_length: 12; j_call: TRBJ2-7; clone_size: few; v_call: TRBV7-9; cdr3_nt: TGTGCCAGCAGCCGGACGGCGGGCGAGCAGTACTTC; cdr3_aa: CASSRTAGEQYF
d_call: TRBD1; cdr3_length: 16; j_call: TRBJ2-2; clone_size: few; v_call: TRBV3-1/TRBV3-2; cdr3_nt: TGTGCCAGCAGCCGGCAGGGGGCTTCGAACACCGGGGAGCTGTTTTTT; cdr3_aa: CASSRQGASNTGELFF